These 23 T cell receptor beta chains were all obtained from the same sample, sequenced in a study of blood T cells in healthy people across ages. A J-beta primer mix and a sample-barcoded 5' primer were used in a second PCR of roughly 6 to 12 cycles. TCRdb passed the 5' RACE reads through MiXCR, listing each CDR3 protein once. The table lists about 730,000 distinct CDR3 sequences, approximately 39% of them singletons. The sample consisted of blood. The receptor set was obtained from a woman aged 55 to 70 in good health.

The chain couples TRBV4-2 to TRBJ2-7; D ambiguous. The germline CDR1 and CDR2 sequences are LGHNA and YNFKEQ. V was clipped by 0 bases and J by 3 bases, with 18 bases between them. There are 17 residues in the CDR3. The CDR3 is CASSQDRAEAGVYEQYF. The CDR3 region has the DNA TGTGCCAGCAGCCAAGATCGGGCAGAAGCAGGAGTCTACGAGCAGTACTTC.

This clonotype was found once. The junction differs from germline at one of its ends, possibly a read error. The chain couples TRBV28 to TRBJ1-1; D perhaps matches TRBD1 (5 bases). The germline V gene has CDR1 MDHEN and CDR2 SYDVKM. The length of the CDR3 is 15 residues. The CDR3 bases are TGTGCCAGCAGTCCAACTGGACACCACTACACTGAAGCTTCCTTT. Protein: CASSPTGHHYTEASF.

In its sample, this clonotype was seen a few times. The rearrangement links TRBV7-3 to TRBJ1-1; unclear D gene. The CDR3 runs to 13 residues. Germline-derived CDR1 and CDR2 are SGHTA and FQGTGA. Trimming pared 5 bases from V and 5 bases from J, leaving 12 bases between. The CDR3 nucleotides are TGTGCCAGCAGCCCCAATCTCGGGACTGAAGCTTTCTTT. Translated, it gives CASSPNLGTEAFF.

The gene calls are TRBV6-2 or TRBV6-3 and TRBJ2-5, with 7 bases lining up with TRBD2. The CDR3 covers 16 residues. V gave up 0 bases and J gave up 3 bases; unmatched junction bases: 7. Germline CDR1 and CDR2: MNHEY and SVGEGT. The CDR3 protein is CASSYSTYSGKETQYF. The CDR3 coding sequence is TGTGCCAGCAGTTACTCGACGTACAGCGGGAAAGAGACCCAGTACTTC.

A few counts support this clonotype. The CDR3: CASSEGGLAGKNEQFF. CDR3 coding DNA: TGTGCCAGCAGTGAAGGTGGACTAGCGGGGAAGAATGAGCAGTTCTTC. The chain has TRBV6-1 and TRBJ2-1; 12 bases line up with TRBD2. This CDR3 comprises 16 residues. Germline V gene data show CDR1 as MNHNS and CDR2 as SASEGT. V was pared by 1 base and J by 7 bases, with 5 bases of the junction left unmatched.

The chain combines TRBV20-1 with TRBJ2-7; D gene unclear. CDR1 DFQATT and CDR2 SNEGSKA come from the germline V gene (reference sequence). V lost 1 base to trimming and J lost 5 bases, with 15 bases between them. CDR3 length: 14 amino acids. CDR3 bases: TGCAGTGCTAGAGCCCGGACCACGCAAAACGAGCAGTACTTC. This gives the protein CSARARTTQNEQYF.

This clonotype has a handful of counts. The CDR3 here is CASSLVYSNQPQHF. Here the CDR3 DNA reads TGTGCCAGCAGTTTAGTTTACAGCAATCAGCCCCAGCATTTT. This rearrangement joins TRBV12-3 or TRBV12-4 to TRBJ1-5; D remains ambiguous. Between the trimmed V and J ends, which lost 1 base and 1 base, there was a span of 5 bases. The length of the CDR3 is 14 residues.

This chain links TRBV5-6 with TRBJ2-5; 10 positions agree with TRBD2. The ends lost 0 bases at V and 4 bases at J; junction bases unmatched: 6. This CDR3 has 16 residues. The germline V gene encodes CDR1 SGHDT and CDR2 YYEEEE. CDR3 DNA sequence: TGTGCCAGCAGCTTGGAGGTAGCGGGGGGAACAGAGACCCAGTACTTC. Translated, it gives CASSLEVAGGTETQYF.

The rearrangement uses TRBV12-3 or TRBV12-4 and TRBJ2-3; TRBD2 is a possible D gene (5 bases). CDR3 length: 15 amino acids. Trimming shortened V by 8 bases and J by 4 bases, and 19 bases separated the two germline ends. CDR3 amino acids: CASLSGLRSADTQYF. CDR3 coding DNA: TGTGCCAGCCTATCCGGACTCCGTTCGGCAGATACGCAGTATTTT.

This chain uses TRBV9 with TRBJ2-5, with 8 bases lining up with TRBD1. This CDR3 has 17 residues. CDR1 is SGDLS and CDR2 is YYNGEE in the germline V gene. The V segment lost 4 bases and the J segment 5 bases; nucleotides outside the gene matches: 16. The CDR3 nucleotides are TGTGCCAGCAGCCTCAACTCAGGGGGCCCGATGAGGGAGACCCAGTACTTC. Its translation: CASSLNSGGPMRETQYF.

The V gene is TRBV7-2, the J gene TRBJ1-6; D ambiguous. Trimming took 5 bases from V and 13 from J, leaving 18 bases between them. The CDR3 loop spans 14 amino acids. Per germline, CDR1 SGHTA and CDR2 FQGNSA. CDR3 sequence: CASSRGNTVHPLHF. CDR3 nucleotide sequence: TGTGCCAGCAGCCGTGGGAATACAGTCCACCCCCTCCACTTT.

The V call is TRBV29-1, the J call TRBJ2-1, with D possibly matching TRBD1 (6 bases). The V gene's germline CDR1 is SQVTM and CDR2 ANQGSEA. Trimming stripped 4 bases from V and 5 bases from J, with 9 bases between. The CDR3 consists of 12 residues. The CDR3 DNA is TGCAGCGTTGGACAGGCGGACAATGAGCAGTTCTTC. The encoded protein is CSVGQADNEQFF.

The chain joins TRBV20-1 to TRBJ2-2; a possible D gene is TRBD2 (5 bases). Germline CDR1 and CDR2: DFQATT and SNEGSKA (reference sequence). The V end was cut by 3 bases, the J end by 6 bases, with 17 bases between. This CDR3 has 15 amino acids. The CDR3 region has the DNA TGCAGTGCTAGTGTCGGTGTCCCGGAGGCCGGGGAGCTGTTTTTT. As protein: CSASVGVPEAGELFF.

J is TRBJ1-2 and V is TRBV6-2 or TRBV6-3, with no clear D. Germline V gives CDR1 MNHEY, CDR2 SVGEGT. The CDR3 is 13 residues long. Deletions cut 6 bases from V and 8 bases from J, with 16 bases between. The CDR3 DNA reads TGTGCCAGCAGCATTGACCCCCTTTGGGGCTACACCTTC. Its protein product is CASSIDPLWGYTF.

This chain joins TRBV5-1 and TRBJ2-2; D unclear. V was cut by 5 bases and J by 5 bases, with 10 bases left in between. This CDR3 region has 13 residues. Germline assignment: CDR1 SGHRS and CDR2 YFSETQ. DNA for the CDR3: TGCGCCAGCAGAGGCAACCAAACCGGGGAGCTGTTTTTT. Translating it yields CASRGNQTGELFF.

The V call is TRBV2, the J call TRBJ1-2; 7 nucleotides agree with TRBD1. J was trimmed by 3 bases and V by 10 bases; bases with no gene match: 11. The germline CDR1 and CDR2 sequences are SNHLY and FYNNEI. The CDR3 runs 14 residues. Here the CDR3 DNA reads TGTGCCATTTCGTTGGAGGGGGCGGACTATGGCTACACCTTC. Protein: CAISLEGADYGYTF.

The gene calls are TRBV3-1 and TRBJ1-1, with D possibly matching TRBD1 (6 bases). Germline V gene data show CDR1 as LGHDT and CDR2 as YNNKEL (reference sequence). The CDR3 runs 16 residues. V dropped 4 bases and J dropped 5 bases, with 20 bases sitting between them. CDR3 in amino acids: CASSRLNNRVWTEAFF. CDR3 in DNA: TGTGCCAGCAGCCGCCTCAATAACAGGGTATGGACTGAAGCTTTCTTT.

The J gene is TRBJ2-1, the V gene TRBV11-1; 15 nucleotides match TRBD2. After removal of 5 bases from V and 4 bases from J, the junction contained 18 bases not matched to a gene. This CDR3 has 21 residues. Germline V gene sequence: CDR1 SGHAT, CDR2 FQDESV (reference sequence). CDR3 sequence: CASSAQPGLAGGLRSYNEQFF. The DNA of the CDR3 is TGTGCCAGCAGCGCCCAACCGGGACTAGCGGGGGGCCTTCGATCGTACAATGAGCAGTTCTTC. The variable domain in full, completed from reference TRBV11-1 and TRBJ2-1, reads EAEVAQSPRYKITEKSQAVAFWCDPISGHATLYWYRQILGQGPELLVQFQDESVVDDSQLPKDRFSAERLKGVDSTLKIQPAELGDSAMYLCASSAQPGLAGGLRSYNEQFFGPGTRLTVL.

CDR3 sequence: CSGGDYEAFF. The CDR3 DNA reads as TGCAGCGGGGGAGATTATGAAGCTTTCTTT. The V and J genes are TRBV29-1 and TRBJ1-1; D uncertain. V was pared by 7 bases and J by 7 bases, with 10 bases between. The CDR3 is made up of 10 amino acids. Germline V gene data show CDR1 as SQVTM and CDR2 as ANQGSEA.

In nucleotides, the CDR3 is TGTGCCAGCAGTGCATTTCGGAACACTGAAGCTTTCTTT. This encodes CASSAFRNTEAFF. The chain combines TRBV9 with TRBJ1-1; D is ambiguous. V lost 5 bases to trimming and J lost 1 base, with 9 bases between them. There are 13 residues in the CDR3. The germline CDR1 and CDR2 sequences are SGDLS and YYNGEE. Combining the CDR3 with reference TRBV9 and TRBJ1-1 gives the whole variable domain DSGVTQTPKHLITATGQRVTLRCSPRSGDLSVYWYQQSLDQGLQFLIQYYNGEERAKGNILERFSAQQFPDLHSELNLSSLELGDSALYFCASSAFRNTEAFFGQGTRLTVV.

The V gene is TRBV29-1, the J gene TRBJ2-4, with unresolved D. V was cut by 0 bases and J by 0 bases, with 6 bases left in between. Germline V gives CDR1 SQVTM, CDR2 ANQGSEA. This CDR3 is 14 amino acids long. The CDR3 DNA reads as TGCAGCGTTGAAGACCTCCCAGCCAAAAACATTCAGTACTTC. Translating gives CSVEDLPAKNIQYF.

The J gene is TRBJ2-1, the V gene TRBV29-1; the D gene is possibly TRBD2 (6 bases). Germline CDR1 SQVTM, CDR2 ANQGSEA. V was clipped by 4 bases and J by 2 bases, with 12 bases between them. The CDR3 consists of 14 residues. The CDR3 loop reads CSVGGGETYNEQFF. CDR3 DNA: TGCAGCGTTGGAGGCGGGGAAACCTACAATGAGCAGTTCTTC.

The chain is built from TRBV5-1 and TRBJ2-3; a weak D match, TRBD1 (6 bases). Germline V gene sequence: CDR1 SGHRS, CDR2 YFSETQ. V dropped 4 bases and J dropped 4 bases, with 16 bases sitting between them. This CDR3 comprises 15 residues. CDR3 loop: CASSRTGNYADTQYF. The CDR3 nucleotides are TGCGCCAGCAGCCGTACAGGGAATTATGCAGATACGCAGTATTTT.